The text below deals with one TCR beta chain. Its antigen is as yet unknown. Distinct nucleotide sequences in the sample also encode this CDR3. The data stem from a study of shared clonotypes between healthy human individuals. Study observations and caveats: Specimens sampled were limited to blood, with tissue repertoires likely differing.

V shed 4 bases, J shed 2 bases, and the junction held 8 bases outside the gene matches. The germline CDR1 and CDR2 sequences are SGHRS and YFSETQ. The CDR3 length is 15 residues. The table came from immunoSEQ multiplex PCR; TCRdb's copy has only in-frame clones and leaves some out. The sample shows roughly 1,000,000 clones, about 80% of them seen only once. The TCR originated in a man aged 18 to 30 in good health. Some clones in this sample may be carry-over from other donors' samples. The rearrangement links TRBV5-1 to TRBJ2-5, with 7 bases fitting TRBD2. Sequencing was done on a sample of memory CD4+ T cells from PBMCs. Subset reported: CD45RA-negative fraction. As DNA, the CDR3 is TGCGCCAGCAGCCTGGCCGGGACTACACAAGAGACCCAGTACTTC. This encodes CASSLAGTTQETQYF.